This TCR beta chain came from a study of blood T cell repertoires in COVID-19. Study details: There were acute and convalescent COVID-19 samples, and they came from the United States, Italy and Spain. T cells, B-cell-depleted T cells, or PBMCs provided the cDNA or gDNA that served as material.

Original processing notes: Estimation of nucleated cell counts was performed using reference gene primer amplification. The method was immunoSEQ multiplex PCR; TCRdb's version includes in-frame clones alone and lacks a portion of them. The V and J calls and clone size come from that table; D and trimming were worked out from the DNA. In the table there are about 270,000 clones, approximately 86% of which are singletons. Patients in Seattle were enrolled during active infection, then followed longitudinally. The CDR3 is 19 amino acids. Germline-derived CDR1 and CDR2 are SNHLY and FYNNEI. The ends were cut back, 5 bases at V and 1 base at J, with 25 bases in the middle.

Sequencing was done on a sample of peripheral blood. The origin of this receptor is a woman between 65 and 79 years old with COVID-19, enrolled during active disease. The V gene is TRBV2, the J gene TRBJ2-3; a weak D match, TRBD2 (5 bases). The CDR3 nucleotides read TGTGCCAGCAGTCCCCTTGGAGGTGGGCGTGGATACGGCACAGATACGCAGTATTTT. Translated, it gives CASSPLGGGRGYGTDTQYF.